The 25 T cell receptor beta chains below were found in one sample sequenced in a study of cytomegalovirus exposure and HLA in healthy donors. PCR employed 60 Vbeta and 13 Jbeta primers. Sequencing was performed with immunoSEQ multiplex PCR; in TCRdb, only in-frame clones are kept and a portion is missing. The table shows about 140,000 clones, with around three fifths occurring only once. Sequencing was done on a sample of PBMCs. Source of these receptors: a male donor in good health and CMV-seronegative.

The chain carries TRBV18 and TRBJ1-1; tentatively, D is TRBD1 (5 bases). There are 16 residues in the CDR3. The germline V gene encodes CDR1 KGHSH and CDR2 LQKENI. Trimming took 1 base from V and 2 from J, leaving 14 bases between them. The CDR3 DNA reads TGTGCCAGCTCACCACGGGGCGGTGGGCAAAACACTGAAGCTTTCTTT. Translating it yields CASSPRGGGQNTEAFF.

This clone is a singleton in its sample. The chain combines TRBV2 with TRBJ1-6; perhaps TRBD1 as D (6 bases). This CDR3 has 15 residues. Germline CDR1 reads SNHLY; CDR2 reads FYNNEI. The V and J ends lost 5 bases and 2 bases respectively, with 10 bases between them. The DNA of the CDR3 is TGTGCCAGCAGTCCTGGACAGACCTATAATTCACCCCTCCACTTT. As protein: CASSPGQTYNSPLHF.

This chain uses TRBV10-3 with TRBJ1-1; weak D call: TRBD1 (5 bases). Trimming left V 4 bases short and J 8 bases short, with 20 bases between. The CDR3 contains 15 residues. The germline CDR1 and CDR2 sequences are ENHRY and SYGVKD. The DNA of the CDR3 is TGTGCCATCAGTGTCCTAAGGCAGGGAGCGGGGGAAGCTTTCTTT. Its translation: CAISVLRQGAGEAFF.

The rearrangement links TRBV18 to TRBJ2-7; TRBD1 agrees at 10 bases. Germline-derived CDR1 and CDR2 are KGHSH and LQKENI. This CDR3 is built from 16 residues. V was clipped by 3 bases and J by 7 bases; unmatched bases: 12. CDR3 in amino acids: CASSPRQGASFGEQYF. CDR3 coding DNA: TGTGCCAGCTCACCCCGACAGGGGGCCTCATTTGGGGAGCAGTACTTC.

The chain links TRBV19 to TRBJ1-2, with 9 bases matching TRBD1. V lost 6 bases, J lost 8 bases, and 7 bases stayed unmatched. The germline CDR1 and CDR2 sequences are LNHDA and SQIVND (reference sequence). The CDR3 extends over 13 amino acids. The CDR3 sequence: CASSGQGRGGYTF. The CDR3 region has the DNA TGTGCCAGTAGCGGACAGGGGCGGGGAGGCTACACCTTC.

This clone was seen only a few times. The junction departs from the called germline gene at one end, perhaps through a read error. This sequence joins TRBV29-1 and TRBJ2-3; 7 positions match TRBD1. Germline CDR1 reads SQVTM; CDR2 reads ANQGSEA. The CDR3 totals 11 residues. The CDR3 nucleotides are TGCAGCTCCCGTGGGACAGAGACGCAGTATTTT. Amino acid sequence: CSSRGTETQYF.

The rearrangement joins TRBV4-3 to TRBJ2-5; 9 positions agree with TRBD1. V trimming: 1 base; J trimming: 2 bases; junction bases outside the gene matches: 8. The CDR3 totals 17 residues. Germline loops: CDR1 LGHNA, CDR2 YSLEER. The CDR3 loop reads CASSQGHRGLGQETQYF. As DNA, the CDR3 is TGCGCCAGCAGCCAAGGTCACAGGGGGCTAGGGCAAGAGACCCAGTACTTC.

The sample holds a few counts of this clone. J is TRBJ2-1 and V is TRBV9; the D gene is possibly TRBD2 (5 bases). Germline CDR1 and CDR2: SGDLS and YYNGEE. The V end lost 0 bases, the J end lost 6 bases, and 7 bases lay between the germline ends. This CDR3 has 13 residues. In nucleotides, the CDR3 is TGTGCCAGCAGCGTAGAAGGACTCAATGAGCAGTTCTTC. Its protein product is CASSVEGLNEQFF.

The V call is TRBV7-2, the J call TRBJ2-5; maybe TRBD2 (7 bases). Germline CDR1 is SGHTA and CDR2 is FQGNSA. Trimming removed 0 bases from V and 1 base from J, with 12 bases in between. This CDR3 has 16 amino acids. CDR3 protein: CASSLARGGGQETQYF. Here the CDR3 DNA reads TGTGCCAGCAGCTTAGCGAGGGGGGGAGGCCAAGAGACCCAGTACTTC.

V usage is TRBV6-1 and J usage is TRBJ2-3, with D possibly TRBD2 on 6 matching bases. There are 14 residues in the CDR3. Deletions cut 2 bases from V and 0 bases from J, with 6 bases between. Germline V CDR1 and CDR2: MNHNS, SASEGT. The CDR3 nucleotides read TGTGCCAGCAGTGAACTAGCGAGCACAGATACGCAGTATTTT. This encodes CASSELASTDTQYF.

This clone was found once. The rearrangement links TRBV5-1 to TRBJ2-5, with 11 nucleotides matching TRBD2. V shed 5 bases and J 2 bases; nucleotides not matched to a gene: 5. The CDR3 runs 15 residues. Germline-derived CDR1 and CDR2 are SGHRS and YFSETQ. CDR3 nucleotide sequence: TGCGCCAGCAGTCCACTAGCGGGGGATCAAGAGACCCAGTACTTC. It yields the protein CASSPLAGDQETQYF. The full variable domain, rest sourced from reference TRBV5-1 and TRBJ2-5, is KAGVTQTPRYLIKTRGQQVTLSCSPISGHRSVSWYQQTPGQGLQFLFEYFSETQRNKGNFPGRFSGRQFSNSRSEMNVSTLELGDSALYLCASSPLAGDQETQYFGPGTRLLVL.

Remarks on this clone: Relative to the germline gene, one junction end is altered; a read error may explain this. This chain's CDR3 is CASSQDQGAAGELFF. The CDR3 DNA follows: TGTGCCAGCAGCCAAGACCAGGGGGCCGCCGGGGAGCTGTTTTTT. The J gene is TRBJ2-2, the V gene TRBV4-1, with TRBD1 identical over 8 bases. Per germline, CDR1 MGHRA and CDR2 YSYEKL. CDR3 size: 15 residues.

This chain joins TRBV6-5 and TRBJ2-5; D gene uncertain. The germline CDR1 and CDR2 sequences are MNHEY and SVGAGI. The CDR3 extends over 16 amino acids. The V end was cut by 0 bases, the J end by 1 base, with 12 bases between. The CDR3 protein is CASSYSSSSFQETQYF. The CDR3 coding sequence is TGTGCCAGCAGTTACTCGAGTTCTTCTTTCCAAGAGACCCAGTACTTC.

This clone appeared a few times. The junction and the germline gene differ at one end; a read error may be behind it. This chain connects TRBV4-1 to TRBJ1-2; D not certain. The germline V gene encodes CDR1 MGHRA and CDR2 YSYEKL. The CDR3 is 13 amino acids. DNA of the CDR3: TGCGCCAGCAGCCAAGACGGAAACTATGGCTACCCCTTC. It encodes CASSQDGNYGYPF.

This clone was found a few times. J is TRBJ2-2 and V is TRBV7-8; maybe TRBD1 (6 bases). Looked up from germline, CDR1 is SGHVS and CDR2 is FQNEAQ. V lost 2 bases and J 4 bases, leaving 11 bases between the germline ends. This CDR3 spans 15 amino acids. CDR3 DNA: TGTGCCAGCAGCTTATACAGGGTCGGCACCGGGGAGCTGTTTTTT. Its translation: CASSLYRVGTGELFF.

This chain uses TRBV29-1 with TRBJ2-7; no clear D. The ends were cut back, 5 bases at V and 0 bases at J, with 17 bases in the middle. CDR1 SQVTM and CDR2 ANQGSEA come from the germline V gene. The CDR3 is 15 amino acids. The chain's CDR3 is CSVLTGEESSYEQYF. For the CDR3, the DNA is TGCAGCGTTCTAACGGGTGAGGAGAGCTCCTACGAGCAGTACTTC.

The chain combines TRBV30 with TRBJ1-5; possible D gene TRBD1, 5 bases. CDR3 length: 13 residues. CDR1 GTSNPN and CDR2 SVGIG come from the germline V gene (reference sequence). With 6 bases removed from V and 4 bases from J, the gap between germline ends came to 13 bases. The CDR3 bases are TGTGCCTGCGACAGCTCCGGGAATCAGCCCCAGCATTTT. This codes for CACDSSGNQPQHF.

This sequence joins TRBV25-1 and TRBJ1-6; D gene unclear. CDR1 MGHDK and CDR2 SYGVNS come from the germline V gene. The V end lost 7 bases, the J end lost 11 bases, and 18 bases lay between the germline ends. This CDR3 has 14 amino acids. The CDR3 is CASIRVIAAAPLHF. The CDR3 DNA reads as TGTGCCAGCATACGGGTGATAGCGGCAGCACCCCTCCACTTT.

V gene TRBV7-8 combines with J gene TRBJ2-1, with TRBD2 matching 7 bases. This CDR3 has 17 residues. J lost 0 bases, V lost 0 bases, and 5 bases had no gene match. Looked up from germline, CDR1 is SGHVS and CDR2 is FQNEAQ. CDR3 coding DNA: TGTGCCAGCAGCTTAGCAAGCGGGGCAAGCTCCTACAATGAGCAGTTCTTC. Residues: CASSLASGASSYNEQFF. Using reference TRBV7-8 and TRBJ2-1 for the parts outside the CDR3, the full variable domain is GAGVSQSPRYKVAKRGQDVALRCDPISGHVSLFWYQQALGQGPEFLTYFQNEAQLDKSGLPSDRFFAERPEGSVSTLKIQRTQQEDSAVYLCASSLASGASSYNEQFFGPGTRLTVL.

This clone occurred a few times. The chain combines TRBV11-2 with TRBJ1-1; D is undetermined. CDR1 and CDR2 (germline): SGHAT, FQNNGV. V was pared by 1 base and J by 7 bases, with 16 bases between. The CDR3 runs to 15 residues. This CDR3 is CASSLVTGLGIEAFF. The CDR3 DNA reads TGTGCCAGCAGCTTAGTTACGGGGTTGGGTATTGAAGCTTTCTTT.

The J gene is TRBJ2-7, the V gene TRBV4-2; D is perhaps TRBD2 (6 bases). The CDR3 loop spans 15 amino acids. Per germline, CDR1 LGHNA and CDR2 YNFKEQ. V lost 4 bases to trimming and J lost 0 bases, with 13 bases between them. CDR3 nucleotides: TGTGCCAGCAGCCCGACGGGGGTGGGCTCCTACGAGCAGTACTTC. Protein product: CASSPTGVGSYEQYF.

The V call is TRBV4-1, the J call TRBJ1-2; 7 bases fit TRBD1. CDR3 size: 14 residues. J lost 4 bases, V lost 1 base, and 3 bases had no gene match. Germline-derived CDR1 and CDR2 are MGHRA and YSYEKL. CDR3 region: CASSQAGDSYGYTF. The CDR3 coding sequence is TGCGCCAGCAGCCAAGCCGGGGACAGCTATGGCTACACCTTC.

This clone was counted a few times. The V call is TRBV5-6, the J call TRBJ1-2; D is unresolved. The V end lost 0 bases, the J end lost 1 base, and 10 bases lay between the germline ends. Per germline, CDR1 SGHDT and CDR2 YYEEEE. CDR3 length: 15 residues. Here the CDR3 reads CASSLEWRLNYGYTF. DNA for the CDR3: TGTGCCAGCAGCTTGGAGTGGAGGCTTAACTATGGCTACACCTTC. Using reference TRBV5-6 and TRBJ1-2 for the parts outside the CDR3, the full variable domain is DAGVTQSPTHLIKTRGQQVTLRCSPKSGHDTVSWYQQALGQGPQFIFQYYEEEERQRGNFPDRFSGHQFPNYSSELNVNALLLGDSALYLCASSLEWRLNYGYTFGSGTRLTVV.

The CDR3 sequence is CASSIGPRDNSPLHF. CDR3 in DNA: TGTGCCAGTAGTATAGGCCCCAGGGATAATTCACCCCTCCACTTT. V gene TRBV19 combines with J gene TRBJ1-6; a weak D match, TRBD1 (5 bases). The germline CDR1 and CDR2 sequences are LNHDA and SQIVND (reference sequence). V lost 1 base, J lost 5 bases, and 9 bases lay in between. This CDR3 is 15 amino acids long.

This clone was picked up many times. CDR3 nucleotide sequence: TGTGCCAGCAGTTGGGGGCCAGGGGACGAGCAGTACTTC. Amino acids: CASSWGPGDEQYF. The V and J genes are TRBV2 and TRBJ2-7; D is perhaps TRBD1 (6 bases). V was clipped by 5 bases and J by 5 bases, with 13 bases between them. The germline CDR1 and CDR2 sequences are SNHLY and FYNNEI. CDR3 length: 13 amino acids.